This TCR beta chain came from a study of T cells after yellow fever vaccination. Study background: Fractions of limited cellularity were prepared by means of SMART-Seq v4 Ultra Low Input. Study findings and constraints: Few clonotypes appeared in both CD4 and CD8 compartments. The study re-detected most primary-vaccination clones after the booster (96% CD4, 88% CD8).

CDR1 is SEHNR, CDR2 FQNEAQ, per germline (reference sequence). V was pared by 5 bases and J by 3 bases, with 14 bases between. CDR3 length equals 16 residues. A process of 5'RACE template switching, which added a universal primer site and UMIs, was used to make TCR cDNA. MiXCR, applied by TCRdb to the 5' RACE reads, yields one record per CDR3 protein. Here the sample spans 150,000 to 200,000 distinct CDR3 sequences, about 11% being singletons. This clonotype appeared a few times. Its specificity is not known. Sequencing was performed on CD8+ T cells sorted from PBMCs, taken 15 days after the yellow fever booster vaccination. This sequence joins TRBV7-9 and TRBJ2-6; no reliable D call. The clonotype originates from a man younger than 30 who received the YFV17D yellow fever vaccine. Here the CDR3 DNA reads TGTGCCAGCAGCCCGACTTGGACGGTTGGGGCCAACGTCCTGACTTTC. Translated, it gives CASSPTWTVGANVLTF.